The clone carrying this T cell receptor beta chain turned up a few times. Its antigen remains unknown. The record originates from a study of molecular identifiers for immune sequencing clone quantification. The CDR3 loop spans 16 amino acids. The germline CDR1 and CDR2 sequences are MNHEY and SVGAGI. V lost 5 bases, J lost 1 base, and 8 bases stayed unmatched. Sorted cells numbering roughly 19,000 to 1,000,000, with 10%, 30% or 50% RNA, yielded the naive CD8 libraries. When naive CD8 T cells were sorted, they were gated as CD8+CD4-CCR7+CD45RA+. Study observations and caveats: In naive cells, clones above 20 RNA copies held under 1% of molecules, whereas in effector cells they held over 98%. Spiked Jurkat TCR RNA equivalent to one cell was reportedly detectable in about a million naive cells.

A single record per CDR3 protein comes from TCRdb applying MiXCR to the PCR reads. The repertoire includes approximately 93,000 distinct CDR3 sequences, 20% to 30% of them detected once, and 0.7% to 0.8% sits in the top ten. The rearrangement joins TRBV6-5 to TRBJ1-5; 7 bases line up with TRBD1. The sample was naive CD8+ T cells from blood, with Jurkat cell RNA spiked in. This sample's subset: FACS-sorted CD8+CD4-CCR7+CD45RA+ naive T cells. This TCR was sampled from a human donor in good health. Some libraries in this study had Jurkat cell RNA spiked in. Here the CDR3 reads CASSPQGGGSNQPQHF. CDR3 sequence (DNA): TGTGCCAGCAGTCCCCAGGGAGGGGGCAGCAATCAGCCCCAGCATTTT.